Listed below are T cell receptor beta chains from one sample, sequenced in a study of cytomegalovirus exposure and HLA in healthy donors. This table comes from immunoSEQ multiplex PCR, and its TCRdb copy is limited to in-frame clones, with some not included. The sample includes approximately 300,000 clones, approximately 90% of them seen just once. Material: PBMCs. Source of these receptors: a woman aged 18-35 years in good health and CMV-seronegative. Each CDR3 is given without its conserved first and last residue.

j_gene: TRBJ2-7; v_gene: TRBV7-8; CDR3aa: ASSGAGTSLYEQY
j_gene: TRBJ1-2; v_gene: TRBV11-2; CDR3aa: ASSLGGGENYGYT
j_gene: TRBJ1-5; v_gene: TRBV19; CDR3aa: ASSGRGGFNQPQH
j_gene: TRBJ2-1; v_gene: TRBV19; CDR3aa: ASSILGQGMYNEQF
j_gene: TRBJ1-2; v_gene: TRBV2; CDR3aa: ASSESWDREYGYT
j_gene: TRBJ1-4; v_gene: TRBV6-1; CDR3aa: ASSEAARGHEKLF
j_gene: TRBJ2-2; v_gene: TRBV19; CDR3aa: ASTNRREVYNTGELF
j_gene: TRBJ2-3; v_gene: TRBV7-8; CDR3aa: ASSTSGRATDTQY
j_gene: TRBJ2-1; v_gene: TRBV27; CDR3aa: ASREYPNSYNEQF
j_gene: TRBJ2-1; v_gene: TRBV4-1; CDR3aa: ASSQPSKRFEQF
j_gene: TRBJ2-3; v_gene: TRBV10-3; CDR3aa: AISESKGTKLDTQY
j_gene: TRBJ2-7; v_gene: TRBV9; CDR3aa: ASSVRGGYEQY
j_gene: TRBJ1-2; v_gene: TRBV9; CDR3aa: ASSGQGDYT
j_gene: TRBJ2-1; v_gene: TRBV6-4; CDR3aa: ASSDSAGRDEQF
j_gene: TRBJ2-3; v_gene: TRBV7-9; CDR3aa: ASSLGYGGPTTDTQY
j_gene: TRBJ2-5; v_gene: TRBV29-1; CDR3aa: SVEDSWRFQETQY
j_gene: TRBJ1-5; v_gene: TRBV2; CDR3aa: ASSEGGFGNQPQH
j_gene: TRBJ1-4; v_gene: TRBV18; CDR3aa: ASSLLPGGGEKLF
j_gene: TRBJ2-1; v_gene: TRBV5-4; CDR3aa: ASSPVAGGPSNEQF
j_gene: TRBJ2-1; v_gene: TRBV27; CDR3aa: ASSSPNSNEQF
j_gene: TRBJ2-5; v_gene: TRBV5-6; CDR3aa: ASSLGNSGQETQY
j_gene: TRBJ2-3; v_gene: TRBV7-3; CDR3aa: ASSLSTVADTQY
j_gene: TRBJ1-5; v_gene: TRBV10-3; CDR3aa: AISRTGDQPQH
j_gene: TRBJ2-3; v_gene: TRBV9; CDR3aa: ASSAQGKGDTQY
j_gene: TRBJ1-5; v_gene: TRBV7-6; CDR3aa: ASSLATGSNQPQH
j_gene: TRBJ1-5; v_gene: TRBV6-5; CDR3aa: ASSYRTGDQPQH